The clone carrying this TCR beta chain was counted at least ten times. The antigen is undetermined. As it was prepared, the TCRbeta library received unique molecular identifiers. TCRdb called the PCR reads again in MiXCR, with one record for every CDR3 protein. This sample has hundreds of thousands of distinct CDR3 sequences, with over 20% found just once. This sample was included in a study of T-cell reconstitution after alpha-beta-depleted transplantation in children. Study results and limitations: At one year after transplant, newly produced T cells mostly accounted for T-cell counts and diversity. Surviving recipient T cells and intrathymic progenitors accounted for some patients' high TCRbeta diversity at day 60. Reported findings indicate that, about two months after transplant, alpha-beta T cells came from several hundred expanded clones, which were derived from non-depleted graft cells.

This sequence was found in a girl aged 2-9 years with Fanconi anemia, due to receive a stem cell transplant. The sequencing used PBMCs, collected before TCRalphabeta/CD19-depleted stem cell transplant.

CDR3 protein: CSARDGRTSGRSYEQYF. CDR3 sequence (DNA): TGCAGTGCTAGAGATGGGCGGACTAGCGGTCGCTCCTACGAGCAGTACTTC. This chain joins TRBV20-1 and TRBJ2-7, with 10 bases identical to TRBD2. J was trimmed by 0 bases and V by 0 bases; bases with no gene match: 8. The CDR3 runs to 17 residues. Per the germline V gene, CDR1 is DFQATT and CDR2 is SNEGSKA (reference sequence).